This T cell receptor beta chain stems from a study of blood T cell repertoires in COVID-19 (dated by TCRdb to about 2020). General notes on the study: ImmuneRACE Cohort 3 recovered participants were defined by two consecutive negative NP/OP PCR tests, healthcare professional clearance, or symptom resolution. Samples from collaborators originated in the United States, Italy and Spain and spanned both the acute and convalescent phases of COVID-19. The material from the prospective study consisted of cDNA or gDNA derived from T cells, B-cell-depleted T cells, or PBMCs. Subjects who had been exposed to COVID-19, were actively infected with it, or had recovered from it provided the deeply sampled blood TCRbeta repertoires that made up the dataset. The repertoires were made available in a free public database intended to serve as a resource for research on the immune response to SARS-CoV-2. The samples were drawn from two sources: the first 160 participants of the ongoing ImmuneRACE study, and fewer than 1,500 subjects contributed by 6 global collaborators. The sample metadata nearly always contained a de-identified subject ID, COVID-19 status, age in years and sex. Where available, HLA class I and class II types were obtained from metadata supplied by the sample provider rather than from assay-based typing. Study-level results and caveats: The amount of clinical and demographic metadata varied by source and participant and was provided uncurated.

In the prospective study, participants were roughly 18 to 90 years old, resided in about two dozen geographic areas of the United States, and were enrolled through a virtual design. Cohort assignment in the prospective study relied on participant-reported clinical history from a screening survey and a study questionnaire. Each participant in the prospective study had whole blood, serum and a nasopharyngeal or oropharyngeal swab collected by mobile phlebotomists. Additional blood draws and questionnaires over a 2-month period could optionally be provided by prospective study participants. Before DNA extraction, blood samples from the prospective study were shipped at room temperature or frozen. TCRbeta CDR3 regions were amplified from genomic DNA using the immunoSEQ Assay, a bias-controlled multiplex PCR. For the original study's pipeline: The number of nucleated cells in each sample was estimated from the amplification of reference gene primers within the assay. To quantify the absolute abundance of each unique TCRbeta CDR3 rearrangement, sequence reads were collapsed and filtered. For each sample, productive Simpson clonality was calculated as the square root of Simpson's diversity index over productive rearrangements. In TCRdb, the immuneACCESS table is reduced to in-frame sequences with V and J assigned. These tables do not hold every clone; where another copy was compared, an unresolved V gene accounts for under half, and the others remain unexplained. The V and J calls and the clone size are those of that table, but D and trimming were determined from the DNA. This sample has 400,000 or so clones in its table, and over 75% of those were observed once. Jointly, the top ten make up roughly 2% of the sample.

On this clone itself: The antigen this receptor binds is unknown. No base qualities exist here, and no much larger clone lies one base off it.

The sample taken for sequencing was PBMCs or T cells enriched from blood (not recorded which). This TCR derives from a man aged 35-49 years in a cohort exposed to, infected with or recovered from COVID-19 (not recorded which).

The CDR3 protein sequence reads: CASSPRLAGGPEETQYF. The sequence in DNA is TGTGCCAGCAGTCCCCGACTAGCGGGAGGGCCAGAGGAGACCCAGTACTTC. The chain joins TRBV27 to TRBJ2-5; TRBD2 aligns with 14 central bases. Taken from cysteine to phenylalanine, the CDR3 has 17 residues. Just the 51-base CDR3 DNA is kept, in frame starting at base 1. Germline trimming amounts to 5 bases on V and 5 bases on J, with 10 as the count of junction bases outside the gene matches. From the germline V gene (reference sequence), CDR1 is MNHEY and CDR2 is SMNVEV.